Detailed here is one TCR beta chain. The data are from a study of blood T cell repertoires in COVID-19. At the level of the study: Acute and convalescent COVID-19 samples came from the United States, Italy and Spain. From T cells, B-cell-depleted T cells, or PBMCs came the material, which was cDNA or gDNA.

V gave up 0 bases and J gave up 3 bases; unmatched junction bases: 14. The germline V gene has CDR1 SGDLS and CDR2 YYNGEE. The CDR3 length is 18 residues. Original processing notes: How many nucleated cells were present was estimated from reference gene primer amplification. Generated by immunoSEQ multiplex PCR, the TCRdb table keeps only in-frame clones and is missing some. From that table come the V and J calls and clone size; the DNA was used to work out D and trimming. The profile shows 170,000 or so clones, more than 90% of them singletons. V and J are TRBV9 and TRBJ1-2; TRBD1 agrees at 7 bases. The sequence derives from a man aged 50-60 years with acute or convalescent COVID-19. The specimen sequenced was peripheral blood. The CDR3 spells CASSVATRDSRDHYGYTF. The CDR3 nucleotides read TGTGCCAGCAGCGTAGCTACTAGGGACAGCCGAGATCACTATGGCTACACCTTC.